This TCR beta chain was recovered during a study of T cells in Graves' hyperthyroidism and ophthalmopathy. Study-wide results and limits: Ophthalmopathy was predicted by the model a median of roughly 6 months ahead of onset. By a 13 V-J model, ophthalmopathy was set apart from stable hyperthyroidism.

TCR beta CDR3 regions were amplified from RNA. Carried out on the TCR CDR3, a first-round RT-PCR used the HTBI primer set. TCRdb processed the multiplex PCR reads anew with MiXCR; each CDR3 protein has one entry. The table shows roughly 500,000 distinct CDR3 sequences, with 46% occurring only once. Patients showing uncontrolled infection, other autoimmune disease, pregnancy or lactation were ineligible. The CDR3 covers 14 residues. Trimming stripped 5 bases from V and 2 bases from J, with 12 bases between. Germline assignment: CDR1 SEHNR and CDR2 FQNEAQ (reference sequence). About this clonotype: Antigen unknown.

What was sequenced was peripheral blood or thyroid tissue (not recorded which). This receptor was obtained from an adult woman with Graves' disease, either hyperthyroidism or ophthalmopathy (not recorded which). V gene TRBV7-9 combines with J gene TRBJ2-5; D is possibly TRBD1 or TRBD2 (5 bases each). CDR3 amino acids: CASSITEGQETQYF. DNA for the CDR3: TGTGCCAGCAGCATAACAGAGGGGCAAGAGACCCAGTACTTC. Filled out from reference TRBV7-9 and TRBJ2-5, the complete variable domain reads DTGVSQNPRHKITKRGQNVTFRCDPISEHNRLYWYRQTLGQGPEFLTYFQNEAQLEKSRLLSDRFSAERPKGSFSTLEIQRTEQGDSAMYLCASSITEGQETQYFGPGTRLLVL.